A single sample is the source of the 9 T cell receptor beta chains below, sequenced in a study of blood T cell repertoires in COVID-19. Sequencing used immunoSEQ multiplex PCR; TCRdb keeps in-frame clones, though not all of them. Of 140,000 to 150,000 clones listed, 85% to 90% were seen once; the top ten hold approximately 2.8%. Material for sequencing was peripheral blood. The receptors here all came from a woman in her sixties with active COVID-19.

This chain uses TRBV9 with TRBJ2-7; no clear D. Germline V gene data show CDR1 as SGDLS and CDR2 as YYNGEE. V lost 0 bases, J lost 0 bases, and 7 bases lay in between. The CDR3 runs to 14 residues. The CDR3 DNA reads TGTGCCAGCAGCGTAGATCCTAGCTCCTACGAGCAGTACTTC. Translating gives CASSVDPSSYEQYF.

The CDR3 region has the DNA TGTGCCAGCAGCTTAGAGCGGGGACTAGCGGGGGTCGTGGATACGCAGTATTTT. Translated: CASSLERGLAGVVDTQYF. The chain combines TRBV7-9 with TRBJ2-3; 14 nucleotides line up with TRBD2. This CDR3 spans 18 amino acids. The germline gives CDR1 SEHNR, CDR2 FQNEAQ (reference sequence). Losses at the gene ends were 1 base for V and 6 bases for J; bases not matched to a gene: 9.

The J gene is TRBJ2-5, the V gene TRBV6-4, with TRBD1 matching over 7 bases. Germline-derived CDR1 and CDR2 are MRHNA and SNTAGT. The CDR3 is 14 residues long. Unmatched junction bases numbered 8, after V lost 5 bases and J lost 5 bases. The CDR3 loop is CASSPSGGAETQYF. CDR3 bases: TGTGCCAGCAGTCCCTCAGGGGGAGCGGAGACCCAGTACTTC.

A note on this clone: Other DNA sequences in this sample translate to the same CDR3. This chain joins TRBV7-2 and TRBJ2-5; D is undetermined. This CDR3 is built from 14 residues. The ends were cut back, 0 bases at V and 1 base at J, with 6 bases in the middle. Germline assignment: CDR1 SGHTA and CDR2 FQGNSA. CDR3: CASSLAGGQETQYF. CDR3 bases: TGTGCCAGCAGCTTAGCCGGCGGCCAAGAGACCCAGTACTTC.

The V call is TRBV6-5, the J call TRBJ2-7; 9 bases line up with TRBD1. Per the germline V gene, CDR1 is MNHEY and CDR2 is SVGAGI. Trimming cost V 5 bases and J 6 bases; bases outside gene matches: 8. This CDR3 has 14 amino acids. The CDR3: CASSIDRGTLEQYF. CDR3 in DNA: TGTGCCAGCAGTATCGACAGGGGGACCCTCGAGCAGTACTTC.

The chain carries TRBV28 and TRBJ2-3, with TRBD2 identical over 7 bases. From germline, CDR1 is MDHEN and CDR2 SYDVKM. The CDR3 totals 17 residues. J lost 1 base, V lost 4 bases, and 11 bases had no gene match. The DNA of the CDR3 is TGTGCCAGCAGTTCCCTGAGGGTAGCGGGTGGCACAGATACGCAGTATTTT. Protein sequence: CASSSLRVAGGTDTQYF.

This clone was detected once. J is TRBJ1-2 and V is TRBV28, with D possibly being TRBD1 (5 bases). CDR3 length: 13 amino acids. Trimming shortened V by 5 bases and J by 1 base, and 8 bases separated the two germline ends. Germline V lookup: CDR1 MDHEN, CDR2 SYDVKM. The CDR3: CASSRGLNYGYTF. The CDR3 DNA reads as TGTGCCAGCAGTAGGGGACTTAACTATGGCTACACCTTC.

The J gene is TRBJ2-7, the V gene TRBV14, with 10 nucleotides matching TRBD2. The trim removed 4 bases at V and 2 bases at J, leaving 2 bases unmatched. The CDR3 runs 14 residues. Per germline, CDR1 SGHDN and CDR2 FVKESK. CDR3 nucleotide sequence: TGTGCCAGCAGCCTAGCGGGAGGAACCTACGAGCAGTACTTC. This translates into CASSLAGGTYEQYF.

This clone was seen once. The V call is TRBV6-2 or TRBV6-3, the J call TRBJ2-7; 14 nucleotides agree with TRBD2. The CDR3 totals 15 residues. V was pared by 6 bases and J by 3 bases, with 4 bases of the junction left unmatched. Germline-derived CDR1 and CDR2 are MNHEY and SVGEGT. The DNA for the CDR3 is TGTGCCAGCAGATACGGACTAGCGGGAGGCTACGAGCAGTACTTC. Encoded protein: CASRYGLAGGYEQYF.